These 3 T cell receptor beta chains share one sample of origin, sequenced in a study of shared clonotypes between healthy human individuals. Some clones are missing from TCRdb's copy, which holds only in-frame ones; the method was immunoSEQ multiplex PCR. The sample contains a few million clones, 90% to 95% of which appear only once. Input material: naive CD4+ T cells from PBMCs. The subset is: CD45RA+ positively selected. These receptors were collected from a man aged 18 to 35 in good health. Some clones in this sample may be carry-over from other donors' samples.

The chain links TRBV10-1 to TRBJ1-4; D might be TRBD1 (5 bases). This CDR3 contains 13 residues. With 8 bases removed from V and 6 bases from J, the gap between germline ends came to 13 bases. Germline V gene sequence: CDR1 WNHNN, CDR2 SYGVQD (reference sequence). This CDR3 reads CASRTGEDEKLFF. The CDR3 nucleotides are TGCGCCAGCCGAACGGGGGAGGATGAAAAACTGTTTTTT.

The chain couples TRBV7-8 to TRBJ2-1; D ambiguous. CDR1 SGHVS and CDR2 FQNEAQ come from the germline V gene. Trimming stripped 2 bases from V and 8 bases from J, with 22 bases between. This CDR3 contains 17 residues. The CDR3 loop is CASSLRARSTFGDEQFF. CDR3 nucleotides: TGTGCCAGCAGCTTAAGAGCGCGGTCCACCTTTGGCGATGAGCAGTTCTTC.

The chain couples TRBV18 to TRBJ1-2, with no clear D. This CDR3 is 14 amino acids long. Germline lookup yields CDR1 KGHSH and CDR2 LQKENI. V lost 2 bases and J lost 4, with 11 bases in between. In DNA, the CDR3 is TGTGCCAGCTCACCAAGTCAGGAGGGCTATGGCTACACCTTC. Amino acid sequence: CASSPSQEGYGYTF.